This T cell receptor (beta chain) was identified in a study of cytomegalovirus exposure and HLA in healthy donors. Study at large: HLA-typed donors were the source of some 85 million unique TCRs, which an early data release held. Study-wide findings and caveats: Most of the TCR beta V segments (in an earlier analysis) were productive either about 90% or about 30% of the time. V- and J-gene trimming in TCR beta was tied to a missense DCLRE1C variant by an analysis performed later.

With 1 base removed from V and 4 bases from J, the gap between germline ends came to 13 bases. Germline CDR1 MNHEY, CDR2 SVGAGI. The CDR3 is 15 residues long. The study ran its PCR with 60 Vbeta and 13 Jbeta primers. Assay used: immunoSEQ multiplex PCR; TCRdb lists only in-frame clones, some missing. The repertoire has around 97,000 clones, 73% of them found once; the top ten carry less than 4.5%. This clone showed up just a few times. Its antigen is as yet unknown. The sample comprised PBMCs. The V call is TRBV6-5, the J call TRBJ1-1; maybe TRBD1 (5 bases). This TCR was recovered from a man in his forties or fifties in good health and CMV-seronegative. The CDR3 loop is CASSYWGTGGTEAFF. The CDR3 nucleotides read TGTGCCAGCAGTTACTGGGGGACTGGCGGCACTGAAGCTTTCTTT.